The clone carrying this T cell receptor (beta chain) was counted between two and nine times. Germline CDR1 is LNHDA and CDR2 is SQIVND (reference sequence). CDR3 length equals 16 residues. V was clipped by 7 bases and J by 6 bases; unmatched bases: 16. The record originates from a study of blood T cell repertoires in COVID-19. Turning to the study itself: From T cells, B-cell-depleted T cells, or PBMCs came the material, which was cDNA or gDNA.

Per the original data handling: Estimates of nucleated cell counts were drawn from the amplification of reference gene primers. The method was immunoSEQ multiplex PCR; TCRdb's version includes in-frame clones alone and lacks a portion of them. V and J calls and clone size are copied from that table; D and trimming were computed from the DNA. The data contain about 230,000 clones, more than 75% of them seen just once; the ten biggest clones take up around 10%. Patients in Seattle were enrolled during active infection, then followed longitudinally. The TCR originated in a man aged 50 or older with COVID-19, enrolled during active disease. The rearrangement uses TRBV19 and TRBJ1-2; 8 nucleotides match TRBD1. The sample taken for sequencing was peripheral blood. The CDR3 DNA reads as TGTGCCAGTACTCTTAGAACCGGGACAGGCCGGCATGGCTACACCTTC. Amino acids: CASTLRTGTGRHGYTF. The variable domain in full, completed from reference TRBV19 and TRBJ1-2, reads DGGITQSPKYLFRKEGQNVTLSCEQNLNHDAMYWYRQDPGQGLRLIYYSQIVNDFQKGDIAEGYSVSREKKESFPLTVTSAQKNPTAFYLCASTLRTGTGRHGYTFGSGTRLTVV.